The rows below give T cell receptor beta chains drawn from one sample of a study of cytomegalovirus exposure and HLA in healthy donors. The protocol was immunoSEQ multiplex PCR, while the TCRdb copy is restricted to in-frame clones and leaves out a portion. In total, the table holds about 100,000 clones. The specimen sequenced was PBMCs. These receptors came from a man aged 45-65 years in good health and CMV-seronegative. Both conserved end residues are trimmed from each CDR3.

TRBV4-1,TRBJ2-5,ASSQGPPTSGAETQY
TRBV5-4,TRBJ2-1,ASSLIGGGLSNEQF
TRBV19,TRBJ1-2,ASSMLGIYYGYT
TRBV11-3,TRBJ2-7,ASSLTAYEQY
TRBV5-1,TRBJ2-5,ASSQYQETQY
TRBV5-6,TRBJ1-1,ASSLNRGLTEAF
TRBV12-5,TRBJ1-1,ASGPGLTTEAF
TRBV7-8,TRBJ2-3,ASSLLAGVPDTQY
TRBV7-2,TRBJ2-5,ASSTGTSGAKTQY
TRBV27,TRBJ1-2,ASSWGQGYGYT
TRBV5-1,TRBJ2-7,ASSFLGGLTYEQY
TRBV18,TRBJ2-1,ASSPPKTAVSTEQF
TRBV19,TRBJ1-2,ASSPPVGGYT
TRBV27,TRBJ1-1,ASSFDRADTEAF
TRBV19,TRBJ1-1,ASSIQMNTEAF
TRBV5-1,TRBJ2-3,ASSLGSTGYGGDTQY
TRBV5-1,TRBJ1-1,ASSPGTPSEAF
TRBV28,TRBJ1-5,ASSSPGGANQPQH
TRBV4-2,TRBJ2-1,ASSQASGTYNEQF
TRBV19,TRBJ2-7,ASSTGTGGAYEQY